This T cell receptor (beta chain) came from a study of cytomegalovirus exposure and HLA in healthy donors. Turning to this clone: Its antigen is not identified.

Primers: 60 Vbeta forward and 13 Jbeta reverse. Clones were read by immunoSEQ multiplex PCR, and TCRdb kept only the in-frame ones, dropping some. Of about 130,000 clones in the sample, roughly 9.6% are singletons; the top ten hold 5.5% to 8%. Overall study findings and caveats: Earlier analysis yielded a pattern in which most TCR beta V segments were productive about 87% or about 30% of the time. Later analysis showed TCR association rates varying by HLA locus, highest for DRB1 and lowest for HLA-C.

The TCR originated in a woman aged 40 to 50 in good health and CMV-seropositive. Sample: PBMCs.

CDR3 nucleotides: TGTGCCAGCAGCTTAGAGGCAGGCCCCAGACCCTACGAGCAGTACTTC. This sequence encodes CASSLEAGPRPYEQYF. V usage is TRBV7-9 and J usage is TRBJ2-7; D unresolved. Germline loops: CDR1 SEHNR, CDR2 FQNEAQ (reference sequence). The CDR3 runs 16 residues. The germline V and J ends were trimmed by 1 base and 2 bases, with 15 bases remaining between them.